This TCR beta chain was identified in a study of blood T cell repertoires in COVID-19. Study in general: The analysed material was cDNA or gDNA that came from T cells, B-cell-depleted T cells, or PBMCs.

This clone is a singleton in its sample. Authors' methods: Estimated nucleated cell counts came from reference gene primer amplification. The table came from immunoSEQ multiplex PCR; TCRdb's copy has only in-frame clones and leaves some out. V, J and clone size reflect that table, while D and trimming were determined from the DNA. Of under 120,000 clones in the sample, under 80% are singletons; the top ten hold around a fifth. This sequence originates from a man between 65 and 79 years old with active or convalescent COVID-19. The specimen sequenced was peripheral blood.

This chain's CDR3 is CASHRVSSYNEQFF. For the CDR3, the DNA is TGTGCCAGTCATCGCGTAAGCTCCTACAATGAGCAGTTCTTC. J is TRBJ2-1 and V is TRBV6-5; no firm D call. The length of the CDR3 is 14 residues. The V and J ends lost 9 bases and 0 bases respectively, with 12 bases between them. The V gene's germline CDR1 is MNHEY and CDR2 SVGAGI.